This T cell receptor beta chain was sequenced for a study of T cell changes during pregnancy in multiple sclerosis. Assay: immunoSEQ multiplex PCR; the TCRdb copy retains only in-frame clones and omits some. Of more than 60,000 clones listed, roughly 90% were seen once; the top ten hold roughly 0.85%. The sequence was obtained from a female donor with multiple sclerosis, enrolled in a pregnancy study. The specimen comprised peripheral blood, sampled before pregnancy.

CDR3 bases: TGTGCCAGCAGCTTAGCCCAGGATACGCAGTATTTT. Protein: CASSLAQDTQYF. The gene calls are TRBV7-6 and TRBJ2-3, with D uncertain. Trimming stripped 0 bases from V and 6 bases from J, with 4 bases between. The CDR3 loop spans 12 amino acids. Germline CDR1 is SGHVS and CDR2 is FNYEAQ. The whole variable domain, filled in from reference TRBV7-6 and TRBJ2-3, reads GAGVSQSPRYKVTKRGQDVALRCDPISGHVSLYWYRQALGQGPEFLTYFNYEAQQDKSGLPNDRFSAERPEGSISTLTIQRTEQRDSAMYRCASSLAQDTQYFGPGTRLTVL.